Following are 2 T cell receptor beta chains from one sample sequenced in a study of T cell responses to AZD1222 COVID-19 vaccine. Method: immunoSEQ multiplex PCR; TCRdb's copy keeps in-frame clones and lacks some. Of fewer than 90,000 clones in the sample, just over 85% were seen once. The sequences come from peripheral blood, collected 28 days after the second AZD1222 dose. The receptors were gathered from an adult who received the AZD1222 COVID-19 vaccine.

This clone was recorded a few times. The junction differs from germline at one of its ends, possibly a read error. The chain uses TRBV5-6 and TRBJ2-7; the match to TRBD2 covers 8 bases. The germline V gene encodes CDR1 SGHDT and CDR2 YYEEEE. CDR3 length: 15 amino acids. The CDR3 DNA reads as TGTGCCAGCAGCCAGTTTTACGGGGGGGCCCCCATCATAAACTTC. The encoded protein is CASSQFYGGAPIINF.

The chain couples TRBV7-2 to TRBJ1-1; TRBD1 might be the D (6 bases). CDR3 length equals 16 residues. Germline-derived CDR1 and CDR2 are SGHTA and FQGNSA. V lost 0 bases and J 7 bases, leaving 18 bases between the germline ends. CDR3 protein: CASSLAPLDRRHEAFF. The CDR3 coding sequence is TGTGCCAGCAGCTTAGCCCCCCTCGACAGGCGCCATGAAGCTTTCTTT.